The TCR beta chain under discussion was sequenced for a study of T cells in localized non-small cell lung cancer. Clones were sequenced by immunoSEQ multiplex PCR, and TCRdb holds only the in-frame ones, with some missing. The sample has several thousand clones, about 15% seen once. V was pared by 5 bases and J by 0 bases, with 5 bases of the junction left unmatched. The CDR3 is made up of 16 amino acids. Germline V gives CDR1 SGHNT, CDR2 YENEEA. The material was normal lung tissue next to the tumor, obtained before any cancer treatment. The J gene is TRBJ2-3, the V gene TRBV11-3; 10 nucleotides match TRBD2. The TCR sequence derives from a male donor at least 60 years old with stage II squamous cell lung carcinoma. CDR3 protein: CASSPRLAGSTDTQYF. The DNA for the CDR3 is TGTGCCAGCAGCCCTCGACTAGCGGGTAGCACAGATACGCAGTATTTT.